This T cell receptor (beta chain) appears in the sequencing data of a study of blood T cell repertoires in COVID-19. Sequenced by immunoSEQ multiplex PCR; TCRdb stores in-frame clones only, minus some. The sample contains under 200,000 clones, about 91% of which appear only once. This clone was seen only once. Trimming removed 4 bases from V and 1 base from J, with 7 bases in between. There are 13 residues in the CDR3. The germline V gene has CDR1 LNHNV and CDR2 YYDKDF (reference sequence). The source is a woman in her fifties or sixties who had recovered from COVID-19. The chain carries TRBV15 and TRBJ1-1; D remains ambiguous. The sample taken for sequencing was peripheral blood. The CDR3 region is CATSISRNTEAFF. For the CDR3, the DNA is TGTGCCACCAGCATTTCTAGGAACACTGAAGCTTTCTTT.